The clone carrying this T cell receptor beta chain appeared a single time. This record comes from a study of control samples from healthy donors and cancer patients. The V and J ends lost 1 base and 5 bases respectively, with 14 bases between them. This CDR3 comprises 15 residues. The germline gives CDR1 MGHRA, CDR2 YSYEKL. Clones were read by immunoSEQ multiplex PCR, and TCRdb kept only the in-frame ones, dropping some. The sample records around 50,000 clones, around 90% being singletons. Sequenced sample: PBMCs. The chain employs TRBV4-1 and TRBJ1-2; D is possibly TRBD1 (6 bases). This TCR derives from a man aged 40-55 years with colorectal cancer. CDR3 in amino acids: CASSQAVGQGYGYTF. The CDR3, as DNA: TGCGCCAGCAGCCAAGCGGTCGGGCAGGGGTATGGCTACACCTTC.